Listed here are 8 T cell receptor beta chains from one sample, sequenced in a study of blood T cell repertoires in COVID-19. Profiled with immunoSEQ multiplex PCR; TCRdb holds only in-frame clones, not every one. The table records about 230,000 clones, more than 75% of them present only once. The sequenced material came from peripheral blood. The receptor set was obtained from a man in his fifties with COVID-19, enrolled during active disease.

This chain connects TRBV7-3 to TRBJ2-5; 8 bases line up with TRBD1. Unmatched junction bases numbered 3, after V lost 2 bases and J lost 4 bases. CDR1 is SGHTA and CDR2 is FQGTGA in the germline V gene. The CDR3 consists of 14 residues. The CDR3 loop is CASSLRQGAETQYF. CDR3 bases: TGTGCCAGCAGCTTACGGCAGGGGGCAGAGACCCAGTACTTC.

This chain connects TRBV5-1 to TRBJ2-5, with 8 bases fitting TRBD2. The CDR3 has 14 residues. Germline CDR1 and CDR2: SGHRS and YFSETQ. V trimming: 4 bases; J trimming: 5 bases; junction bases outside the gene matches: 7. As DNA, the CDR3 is TGCGCCAGCAGCCTAGCGGGCGCGGGGGAGACCCAGTACTTC. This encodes CASSLAGAGETQYF. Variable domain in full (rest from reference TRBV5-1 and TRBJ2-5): KAGVTQTPRYLIKTRGQQVTLSCSPISGHRSVSWYQQTPGQGLQFLFEYFSETQRNKGNFPGRFSGRQFSNSRSEMNVSTLELGDSALYLCASSLAGAGETQYFGPGTRLLVL.

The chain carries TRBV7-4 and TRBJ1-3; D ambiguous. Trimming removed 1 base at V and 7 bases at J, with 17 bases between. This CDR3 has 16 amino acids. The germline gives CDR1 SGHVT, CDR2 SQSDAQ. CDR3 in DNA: TGTGCCAGCAGCTTAGGACTGTGGATCGGTGGGAACACCATATATTTT. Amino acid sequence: CASSLGLWIGGNTIYF.

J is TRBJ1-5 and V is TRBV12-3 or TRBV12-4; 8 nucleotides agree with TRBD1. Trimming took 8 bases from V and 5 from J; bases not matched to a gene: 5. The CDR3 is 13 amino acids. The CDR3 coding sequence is TGTGCCAGCTCAGGGGGCTGGGATCAGCCCCAGCATTTT. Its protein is CASSGGWDQPQHF.

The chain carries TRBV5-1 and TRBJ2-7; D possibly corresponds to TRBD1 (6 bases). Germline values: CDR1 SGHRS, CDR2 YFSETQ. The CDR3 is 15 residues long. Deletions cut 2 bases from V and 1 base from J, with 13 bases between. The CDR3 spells CASSFSWTDSYEQYF. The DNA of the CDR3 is TGCGCCAGCAGCTTCTCCTGGACAGATTCCTACGAGCAGTACTTC.

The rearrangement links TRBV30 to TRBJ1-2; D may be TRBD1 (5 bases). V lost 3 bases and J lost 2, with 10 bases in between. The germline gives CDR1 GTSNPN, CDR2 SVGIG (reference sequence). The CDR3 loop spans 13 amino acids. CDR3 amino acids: CAWSGEGNYGYTF. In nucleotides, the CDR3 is TGTGCCTGGAGCGGGGAGGGGAACTATGGCTACACCTTC. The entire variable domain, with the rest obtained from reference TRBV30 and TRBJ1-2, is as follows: SQTIHQWPATLVQPVGSPLSLECTVEGTSNPNLYWYRQAAGRGLQLLFYSVGIGQISSEVPQNLSASRPQDRQFILSSKKLLLSDSGFYLCAWSGEGNYGYTFGSGTRLTVV.

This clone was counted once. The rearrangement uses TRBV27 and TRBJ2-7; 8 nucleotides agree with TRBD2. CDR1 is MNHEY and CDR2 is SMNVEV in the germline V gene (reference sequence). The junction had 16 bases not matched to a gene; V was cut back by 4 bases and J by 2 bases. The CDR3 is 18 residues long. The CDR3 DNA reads TGTGCCAGCAGTTCCCCAAGGTCGGGAGCGGGAGTACCCTACGAGCAGTACTTC. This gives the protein CASSSPRSGAGVPYEQYF.

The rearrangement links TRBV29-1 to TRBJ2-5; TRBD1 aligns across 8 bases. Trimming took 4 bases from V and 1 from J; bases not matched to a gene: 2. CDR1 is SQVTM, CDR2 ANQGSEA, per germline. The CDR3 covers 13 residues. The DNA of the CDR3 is TGCAGCGTTGGCAGGGGGCCCCAAGAGACCCAGTACTTC. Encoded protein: CSVGRGPQETQYF.